The T cell receptor beta chain described here comes from a study of monozygotic twins with inflammatory bowel disease. Study-wide results and limits: Healthy co-twins showed greater TCRbeta diversity (inverse Simpson) than IBD patients. No distinction between different T cell subtypes was possible.

On this clonotype itself: Its antigen remains unidentified.

The CDR3 extends over 15 amino acids. Template switching added UMIs carrying a 6-nucleotide sample barcode. TCRdb re-called the 5' RACE reads; one entry per CDR3 protein, DNA not given. There are fewer than 550,000 distinct CDR3 sequences in the sample, with 2.4% held by the top ten. The chain recombines TRBV12-3 or TRBV12-4 with TRBJ1-4; the TCRdb call, TRBD1, lacks DNA for checking. The specimen was blood. This TCR came from a human donor with ulcerative colitis or Crohn's disease, or a healthy co-twin of an affected twin (not recorded which). The CDR3 loop is CASSRGTGGNEKLFF.